This TCR beta chain was obtained from a study of T cell changes during pregnancy in multiple sclerosis. Germline CDR1 reads WSHSY; CDR2 reads SAAADI. Losses at the gene ends were 6 bases for V and 4 bases for J; bases not matched to a gene: 2. The CDR3 sequence is 13 residues long. Sequencing used immunoSEQ multiplex PCR; TCRdb keeps in-frame clones, though not all of them. The sample lists approximately 51,000 clones; around 94% were seen once. Specimen: CD4+ T cells from peripheral blood mononuclear cells, collected in the second trimester of pregnancy. The sequence came from a female donor with multiple sclerosis, enrolled in a pregnancy study. The V gene is TRBV10-2, the J gene TRBJ1-1, with TRBD1 matching over 10 bases. In DNA form, the CDR3 reads TGCGCCAGCAGCCGACAGGGGGCCACTGAAGCTTTCTTT. Its protein product is CASSRQGATEAFF.